This T cell receptor (beta chain) was obtained from a study of T cells in Graves' hyperthyroidism and ophthalmopathy. Whole-study results and caveats: Most clonotypes expanded in the thyroid (above 0.001) were also present in blood.

Uncontrolled infections, other autoimmune diseases, pregnancy or lactation led to exclusion of patients. Based on clinical symptoms, serum thyroxine and TRAb, thyroid ultrasound and orbital computed tomography, diagnoses were reached. The authors took PBMCs from 10 ml fresh peripheral blood. This clonotype was found many times. Its antigen remains unidentified. RNA transcripts gave rise to amplified TCR beta CDR3 regions. The HTBI primer set served for first-round RT-PCR of the TCR CDR3. One entry per CDR3 protein results from TCRdb running MiXCR on the multiplex PCR reads. Here the sample spans under 250,000 distinct CDR3 sequences, roughly a quarter being singletons. After removal of 6 bases from V and 0 bases from J, the junction contained 4 bases not matched to a gene. CDR1 is MNHEY and CDR2 is SVGAGI in the germline V gene. The CDR3 extends over 15 amino acids.

The sample taken for sequencing was blood. The chain employs TRBV6-5 and TRBJ2-7, with 11 bases that match TRBD1. This receptor was identified in a woman between 40 and 55 years old with Graves' ophthalmopathy. The CDR3 region has the DNA TGTGCCAGCAGACTCGGGACAGGGGGCTCCTACGAGCAGTACTTC. Residues: CASRLGTGGSYEQYF.